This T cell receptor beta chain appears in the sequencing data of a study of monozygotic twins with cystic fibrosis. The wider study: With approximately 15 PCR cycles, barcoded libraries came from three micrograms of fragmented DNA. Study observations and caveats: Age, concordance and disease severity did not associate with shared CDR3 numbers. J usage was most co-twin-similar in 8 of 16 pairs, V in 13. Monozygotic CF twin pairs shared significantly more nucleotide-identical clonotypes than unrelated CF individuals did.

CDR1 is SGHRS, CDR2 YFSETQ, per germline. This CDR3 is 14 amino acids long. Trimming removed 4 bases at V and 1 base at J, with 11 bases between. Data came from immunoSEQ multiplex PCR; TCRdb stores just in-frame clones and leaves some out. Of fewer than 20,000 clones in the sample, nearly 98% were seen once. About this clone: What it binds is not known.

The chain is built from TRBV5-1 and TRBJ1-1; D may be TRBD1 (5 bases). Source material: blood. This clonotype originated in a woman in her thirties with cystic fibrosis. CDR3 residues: CASSVRGANTEAFF. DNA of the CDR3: TGCGCCAGCAGCGTCAGAGGGGCGAACACTGAAGCTTTCTTT.